This TCR beta chain was sequenced for a study of blood T cell repertoires in COVID-19. Study-level background: Specimens from acute and convalescent COVID-19 originated in the United States, Italy and Spain. The analysed material was cDNA or gDNA that came from T cells, B-cell-depleted T cells, or PBMCs.

In the source study's methods: Cell counts per sample came from amplifying reference gene primers. Some clones are missing from TCRdb's copy, which holds only in-frame ones; the method was immunoSEQ multiplex PCR. The V and J calls and clone size come from that table; D and trimming were worked out from the DNA. This table holds 250,000 to 300,000 clones, roughly 80% found once. The V gene's germline CDR1 is SGHRS and CDR2 YFSETQ. V shed 0 bases and J shed 8 bases, with 15 bases lying between them. The CDR3 is 15 residues long. The rearrangement links TRBV5-1 to TRBJ2-1; maybe TRBD1 (5 bases). The TCR originated in a man in his fifties or sixties who had recovered from COVID-19. The material sequenced was peripheral blood. This chain's CDR3 is CASSLEGLRRDEQFF. CDR3 bases: TGCGCCAGCAGCTTGGAGGGGCTCCGCCGCGATGAGCAGTTCTTC. Using reference TRBV5-1 and TRBJ2-1 for the parts outside the CDR3, the full variable domain is KAGVTQTPRYLIKTRGQQVTLSCSPISGHRSVSWYQQTPGQGLQFLFEYFSETQRNKGNFPGRFSGRQFSNSRSEMNVSTLELGDSALYLCASSLEGLRRDEQFFGPGTRLTVL.